This T cell receptor (beta chain) was captured in a study of blood T cells in healthy people across ages. The overall study: Every two T cells gave about one barcoded beta molecule via template switching. Study-level results: Nothing was known about donor CMV status, and this possibly confounded expanded clonotype changes. Per million T cells, the diversity of TCR beta decreased roughly linearly as age advanced.

A second about 6 to 12 cycle PCR used barcoded and J-beta primers. TCRdb re-analysed the 5' RACE reads in MiXCR, keeping a single row per CDR3 protein. The sample consists of about 1.8 million distinct CDR3 sequences, 49% of them appearing once. Germline V gene lookup returns CDR1 KGHSH and CDR2 LQKENI. This CDR3 comprises 12 residues. The V and J ends lost 4 bases and 11 bases respectively, with 14 bases between them. A note on this clonotype: Its antigen is undetermined.

The rearrangement joins TRBV18 to TRBJ2-5; D is unclear. The sample comprised blood. This clonotype was obtained from a woman in her forties in good health. The CDR3 loop reads CASSHGSNEQYF. The CDR3 bases are TGTGCCAGCTCACACGGGTCTAATGAGCAGTACTTC.